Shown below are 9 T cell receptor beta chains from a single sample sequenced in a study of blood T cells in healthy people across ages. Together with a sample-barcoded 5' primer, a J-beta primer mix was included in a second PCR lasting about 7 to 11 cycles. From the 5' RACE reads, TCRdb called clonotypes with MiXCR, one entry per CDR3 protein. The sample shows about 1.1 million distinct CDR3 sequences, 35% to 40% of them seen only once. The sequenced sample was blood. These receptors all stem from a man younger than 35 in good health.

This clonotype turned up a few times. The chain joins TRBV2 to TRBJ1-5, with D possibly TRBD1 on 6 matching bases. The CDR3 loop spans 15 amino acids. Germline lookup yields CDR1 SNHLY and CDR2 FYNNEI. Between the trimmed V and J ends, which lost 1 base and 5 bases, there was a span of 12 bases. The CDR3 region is CASSEEGRGHQPQHF. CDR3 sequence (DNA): TGTGCCAGCAGTGAAGAGGGCAGGGGCCATCAGCCCCAGCATTTT.

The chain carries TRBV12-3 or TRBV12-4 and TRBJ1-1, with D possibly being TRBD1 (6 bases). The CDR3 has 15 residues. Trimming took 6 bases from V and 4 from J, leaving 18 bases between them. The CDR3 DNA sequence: TGTGCCAGCAGCCGCCGGAACAGGGAAGCCACTGAAGCTTTCTTT. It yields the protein CASSRRNREATEAFF.

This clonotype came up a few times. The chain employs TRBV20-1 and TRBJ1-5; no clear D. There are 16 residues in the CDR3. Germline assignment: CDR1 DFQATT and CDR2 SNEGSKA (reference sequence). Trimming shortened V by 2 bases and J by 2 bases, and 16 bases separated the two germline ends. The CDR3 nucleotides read TGCAGTGCTAGAAGGCGCGTCTCGAGGGGCAATCAGCCCCAGCATTTT. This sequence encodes CSARRRVSRGNQPQHF.

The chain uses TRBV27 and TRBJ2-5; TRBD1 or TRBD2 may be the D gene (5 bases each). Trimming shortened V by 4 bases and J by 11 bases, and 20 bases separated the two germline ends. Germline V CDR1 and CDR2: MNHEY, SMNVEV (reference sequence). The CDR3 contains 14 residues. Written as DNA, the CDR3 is TGTGCCAGCAGTTCGGGACCTATTAACAATGAGCAGTACTTC. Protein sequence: CASSSGPINNEQYF.

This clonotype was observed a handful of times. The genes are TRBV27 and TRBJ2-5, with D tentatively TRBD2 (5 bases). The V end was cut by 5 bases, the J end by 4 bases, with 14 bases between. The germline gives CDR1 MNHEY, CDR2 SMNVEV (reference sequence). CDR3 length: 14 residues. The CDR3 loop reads CASSPTRVAETQYF. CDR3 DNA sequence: TGTGCCAGCAGTCCAACGAGGGTGGCAGAGACCCAGTACTTC.

The CDR3, as DNA: TGTGCCAGCAGTTCTCTCCTAGGGGCAGAAACGTACTATGGCTACACCTTC. Protein product: CASSSLLGAETYYGYTF. This chain uses TRBV6-2 or TRBV6-3 with TRBJ1-2; tentative D call: TRBD1 (5 bases). V was clipped by 4 bases and J by 3 bases, with 21 bases between them. Per germline, CDR1 MNHEY and CDR2 SVGEGT. The CDR3 length is 17 residues.

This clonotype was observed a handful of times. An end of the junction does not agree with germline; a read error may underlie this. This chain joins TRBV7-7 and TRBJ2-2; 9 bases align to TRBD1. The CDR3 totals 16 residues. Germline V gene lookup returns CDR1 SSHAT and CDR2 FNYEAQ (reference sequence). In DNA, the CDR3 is TGTGCTAGCAGCTCCCTAGGACAGGGGCATCACGGGGAGCTGTTTTTT. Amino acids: CASSSLGQGHHGELFF.

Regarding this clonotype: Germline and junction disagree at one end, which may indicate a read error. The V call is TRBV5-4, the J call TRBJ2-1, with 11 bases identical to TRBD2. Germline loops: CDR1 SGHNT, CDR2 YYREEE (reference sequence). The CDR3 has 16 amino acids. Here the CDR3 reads CANSSVTSGAYNEQFF. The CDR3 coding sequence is TGTGCCAACAGCTCCGTGACTAGCGGGGCTTACAATGAGCAGTTCTTC.

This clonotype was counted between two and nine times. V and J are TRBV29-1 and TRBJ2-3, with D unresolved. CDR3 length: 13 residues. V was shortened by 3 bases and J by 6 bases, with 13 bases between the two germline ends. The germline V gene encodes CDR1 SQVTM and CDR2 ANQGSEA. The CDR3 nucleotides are TGCAGCGTTGAGGCCGGGCCCACTGATACGCAGTATTTT. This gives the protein CSVEAGPTDTQYF.